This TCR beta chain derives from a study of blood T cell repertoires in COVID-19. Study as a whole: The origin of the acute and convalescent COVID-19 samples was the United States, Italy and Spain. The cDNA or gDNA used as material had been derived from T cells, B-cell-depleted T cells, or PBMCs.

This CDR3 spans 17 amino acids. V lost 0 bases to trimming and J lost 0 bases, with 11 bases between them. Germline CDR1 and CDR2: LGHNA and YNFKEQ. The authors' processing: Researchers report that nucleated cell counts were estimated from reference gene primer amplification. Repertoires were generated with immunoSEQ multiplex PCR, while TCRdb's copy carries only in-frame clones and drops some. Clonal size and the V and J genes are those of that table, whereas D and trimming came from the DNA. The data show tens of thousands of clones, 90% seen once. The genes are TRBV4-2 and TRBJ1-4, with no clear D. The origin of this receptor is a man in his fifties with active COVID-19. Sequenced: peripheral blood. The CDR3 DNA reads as TGTGCCAGCAGCCAAGATCCAGTGGGAGCAACTAATGAAAAACTGTTTTTT. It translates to CASSQDPVGATNEKLFF.